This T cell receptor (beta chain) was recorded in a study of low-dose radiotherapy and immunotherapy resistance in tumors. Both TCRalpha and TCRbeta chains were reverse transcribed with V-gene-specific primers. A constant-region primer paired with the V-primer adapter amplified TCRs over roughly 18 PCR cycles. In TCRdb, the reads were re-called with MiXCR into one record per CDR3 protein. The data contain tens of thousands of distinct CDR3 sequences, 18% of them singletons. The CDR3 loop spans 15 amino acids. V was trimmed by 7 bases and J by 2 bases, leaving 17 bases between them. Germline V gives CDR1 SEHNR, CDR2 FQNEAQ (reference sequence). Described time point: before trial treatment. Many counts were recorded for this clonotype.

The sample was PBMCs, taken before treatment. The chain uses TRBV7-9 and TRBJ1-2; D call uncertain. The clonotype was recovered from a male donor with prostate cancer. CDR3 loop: CASTPGRLLNYGYTF. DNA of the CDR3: TGTGCCAGCACCCCCGGACGGCTATTGAACTATGGCTACACCTTC.